The 24 T cell receptor beta chains in this list originate from one sample, sequenced in a study of molecular identifiers for immune sequencing clone quantification. One entry per CDR3 protein results from TCRdb running MiXCR on the PCR reads. The sample has about 640,000 distinct CDR3 sequences; 15% to 20% are singletons. Specimen: naive CD8+ T cells from blood, with Jurkat cell RNA spiked in. Subset specified: FACS-sorted CD8+CD4-CCR7+CD45RA+ naive T cells. These receptors were taken from a human donor in good health. Some libraries in this study had Jurkat cell RNA spiked in.

The rearrangement links TRBV5-1 to TRBJ2-7; no definite D call. The germline V gene has CDR1 SGHRS and CDR2 YFSETQ. The CDR3 totals 15 residues. The V gene lost 0 bases and the J gene lost 0 bases, with 10 bases spanning the gap. The CDR3: CASSLEEASSYEQYF. In DNA, the CDR3 is TGCGCCAGCAGCTTGGAAGAGGCCAGCTCCTACGAGCAGTACTTC.

The sample holds many counts of this clonotype. The chain employs TRBV4-1 and TRBJ1-1; no definite D call. Trimming shortened V by 2 bases and J by 0 bases, and 10 bases separated the two germline ends. Germline loops: CDR1 MGHRA, CDR2 YSYEKL. This CDR3 has 15 amino acids. The CDR3 DNA sequence: TGCGCCAGCAGCCAATTACAGCTGATGAACACTGAAGCTTTCTTT. Translating gives CASSQLQLMNTEAFF.

This clonotype was seen a handful of times. The chain combines TRBV2 with TRBJ2-5, with D perhaps TRBD1 or TRBD2 (5 bases each). The CDR3 length is 17 residues. The germline CDR1 and CDR2 sequences are SNHLY and FYNNEI. V lost 5 bases, J lost 3 bases, and 22 bases lay in between. For the CDR3, the DNA is TGTGCCAGCAGTACTCTACCCTCCAAGGGACCTAAAGAGACCCAGTACTTC. As protein: CASSTLPSKGPKETQYF.

To note about this clonotype: A much larger clone is a single base away; this may be a read error. The chain joins TRBV12-3 or TRBV12-4 to TRBJ2-5; D remains ambiguous. Trimming took 0 bases from V and 7 from J, leaving 3 bases between them. CDR3 length: 11 amino acids. The CDR3 is CASSLAWTQYF. As DNA, the CDR3 is TGTGCCAGCAGTTTAGCCTGGACCCAGTACTTC.

The chain links TRBV20-1 to TRBJ2-2, with D maybe TRBD2 (6 bases). CDR1 and CDR2 (germline): DFQATT, SNEGSKA (reference sequence). This CDR3 spans 13 amino acids. Here the CDR3 DNA reads TGCTCCCTGGAGGGAGAGTACACCGGGGAGCTGTTTTTT. Encoded protein: CSLEGEYTGELFF.

The table lists this clonotype with many counts. The CDR3 protein is CASSFEGPNNEQFF. The CDR3 DNA sequence: TGTGCCAGCAGCTTCGAGGGTCCGAACAATGAGCAGTTCTTC. The V call is TRBV7-9, the J call TRBJ2-1; TRBD2 might be the D (5 bases). The V gene's germline CDR1 is SEHNR and CDR2 FQNEAQ (reference sequence). The CDR3 runs to 14 residues. The V gene lost 3 bases and the J gene lost 5 bases, with 11 bases spanning the gap.

A remark on this clonotype: A single base separates this from a much larger clone, so it may be a read error. V gene TRBV12-5 combines with J gene TRBJ2-7; 8 bases are shared with TRBD1. The CDR3 is made up of 11 amino acids. The germline V gene has CDR1 LGHNT and CDR2 FRNRAP. The V and J ends lost 6 bases and 5 bases, in that order; junction bases with no gene match: 0. In nucleotides, the CDR3 is TGTGCTAGTGGGACAGGGGACGAGCAGTACTTC. As protein: CASGTGDEQYF.

The chain has TRBV20-1 and TRBJ2-1; TRBD2 matches at 7 bases. Per germline, CDR1 DFQATT and CDR2 SNEGSKA (reference sequence). The CDR3 runs to 14 residues. Trimming cost V 1 base and J 8 bases; bases outside gene matches: 8. CDR3 amino acids: CSARGAGVFYEQFF. The CDR3 region has the DNA TGCAGTGCTAGAGGCGCGGGAGTATTCTATGAGCAGTTCTTC.

This clonotype was recorded at least ten times. The rearrangement uses TRBV12-3 or TRBV12-4 and TRBJ2-3, with D perhaps matching TRBD1 (5 bases). The CDR3 covers 13 residues. The V end lost 4 bases, the J end lost 6 bases, and 11 bases lay between the germline ends. The CDR3 loop is CASSYFRQDTQYF. The CDR3 region has the DNA TGTGCCAGCAGTTACTTTCGACAGGATACGCAGTATTTT.

This clonotype was detected ten times or more. The chain combines TRBV12-3 or TRBV12-4 with TRBJ2-2; D possibly corresponds to TRBD1 (6 bases). The V gene lost 8 bases and the J gene lost 7 bases, with 20 bases spanning the gap. The CDR3 is 15 amino acids. The CDR3 loop reads CASQGRPGDHGELFF. DNA for the CDR3: TGTGCCAGCCAGGGGCGCCCCGGGGATCACGGGGAGCTGTTTTTT.

The V gene is TRBV20-1, the J gene TRBJ2-1; D is perhaps TRBD2 (5 bases). Germline V gives CDR1 DFQATT, CDR2 SNEGSKA (reference sequence). CDR3 length equals 16 residues. V shed 0 bases and J shed 0 bases, with 12 bases lying between them. The CDR3 reads CSARDLKRSSYNEQFF. The CDR3 coding sequence is TGCAGTGCTAGAGATCTGAAGCGGAGCTCCTACAATGAGCAGTTCTTC.

CDR3: CASSGSLGLAASTPRGEQYF. The CDR3, as DNA: TGTGCCAGCAGTGGAAGTCTTGGACTAGCGGCCTCTACCCCCAGGGGGGAGCAGTACTTC. This chain joins TRBV2 and TRBJ2-7; 10 nucleotides match TRBD2. The CDR3 length is 20 residues. With 4 bases clipped from V and 7 bases from J, the junction kept 25 bases outside the gene matches. Looked up from germline, CDR1 is SNHLY and CDR2 is FYNNEI.

This clonotype was seen many times. The V and J genes are TRBV25-1 and TRBJ2-7; D call uncertain. This CDR3 is built from 13 residues. CDR1 and CDR2 (germline): MGHDK, SYGVNS. Trimming removed 4 bases from V and 3 bases from J, with 10 bases in between. CDR3 DNA: TGTGCCAGCAGTGCCCCTGAGGACTACGAGCAGTACTTC. Its protein is CASSAPEDYEQYF.

The chain recombines TRBV28 with TRBJ2-7, with no clear D. The V and J ends lost 3 bases and 2 bases respectively, with 11 bases between them. This CDR3 has 14 amino acids. Germline CDR1 MDHEN, CDR2 SYDVKM. The DNA of the CDR3 is TGTGCCAGCAGTTTTAGGCAGAATACCTACGAGCAGTACTTC. Its translation: CASSFRQNTYEQYF.

This clonotype has a handful of counts. The gene calls are TRBV2 and TRBJ2-7; 11 bases fit TRBD1. Germline loops: CDR1 SNHLY, CDR2 FYNNEI. This CDR3 has 14 residues. V shed 6 bases and J 2 bases; nucleotides not matched to a gene: 3. CDR3 nucleotide sequence: TGTGCCAGCAGAACGGGACAGGGGGCCTACGAGCAGTACTTC. Its protein is CASRTGQGAYEQYF.

As to this clonotype: A much larger clone sits a single nucleotide away, making a read error possible. This chain joins TRBV11-2 and TRBJ2-3, with D unclear. The CDR3 covers 15 residues. Looked up from germline, CDR1 is SGHAT and CDR2 is FQNNGV. Here the CDR3 reads CGSSQDGSSTDTQYF. The CDR3 bases are TGTGGCAGCAGCCAGGACGGATCTAGCACAGATACGCAGTATTTT.

This clonotype has at least ten counts. V and J are TRBV20-1 and TRBJ2-7; possibly TRBD1 for D (5 bases). There are 16 residues in the CDR3. CDR1 DFQATT and CDR2 SNEGSKA come from the germline V gene (reference sequence). V lost 0 bases and J lost 1, with 16 bases in between. In DNA form, the CDR3 reads TGCAGTGCTAGAGATCGTGACGGACACCTTTCCTACGAGCAGTACTTC. Translating gives CSARDRDGHLSYEQYF.

This clonotype came up many times. Written as DNA, the CDR3 is TGTGCCAGCAGCGTGGGGGACGAGCAGTACTTC. Amino acid sequence: CASSVGDEQYF. This sequence joins TRBV9 and TRBJ2-7, with D perhaps assigned TRBD1 or TRBD2 (5 bases each). Trimming stripped 2 bases from V and 5 bases from J, with 5 bases between. The CDR3 is 11 residues long. Germline CDR1 reads SGDLS; CDR2 reads YYNGEE.

This clonotype was detected only a few times. This chain connects TRBV6-5 to TRBJ2-2, with TRBD2 as a possible D gene (5 bases). CDR1 and CDR2 from the germline V gene are MNHEY and SVGAGI. CDR3 length: 15 residues. Trimming took 2 bases from V and 8 from J, leaving 15 bases between them. In nucleotides, the CDR3 is TGTGCCAGCAGTTACGTGGGAGCGGTTGAAGGGGAGCTGTTTTTT. Translating it yields CASSYVGAVEGELFF.

The chain couples TRBV2 to TRBJ2-7, with a possible D match to TRBD1 (6 bases). This CDR3 region has 13 residues. The V end lost 3 bases, the J end lost 3 bases, and 9 bases lay between the germline ends. The V gene's germline CDR1 is SNHLY and CDR2 FYNNEI. CDR3 sequence: CASSESGDYEQYF. In nucleotides, the CDR3 is TGTGCCAGCAGTGAGTCAGGGGACTACGAGCAGTACTTC.

This clonotype was picked up many times. The chain is built from TRBV7-6 and TRBJ2-5; possible D gene TRBD2, 5 bases. CDR3 size: 13 residues. Trimming cost V 5 bases and J 1 base, with 8 bases left between them. Germline CDR1 and CDR2: SGHVS and FNYEAQ. The DNA of the CDR3 is TGTGCCAGCAGCGACGGACTCCAAGAGACCCAGTACTTC. Translation gives CASSDGLQETQYF. Together with reference TRBV7-6 and TRBJ2-5, the CDR3 gives the full variable domain: GAGVSQSPRYKVTKRGQDVALRCDPISGHVSLYWYRQALGQGPEFLTYFNYEAQQDKSGLPNDRFSAERPEGSISTLTIQRTEQRDSAMYRCASSDGLQETQYFGPGTRLLVL.

At least ten counts were recorded for this clonotype. The chain uses TRBV5-5 and TRBJ2-1, with D maybe TRBD1 (6 bases). Germline V gene lookup returns CDR1 SGHKS and CDR2 YYEKEE (reference sequence). CDR3 length: 16 amino acids. V was shortened by 4 bases and J by 0 bases, with 14 bases between the two germline ends. The CDR3, as DNA: TGTGCCAGCAGCCCCAGGGGAATTAGCTCCTACAATGAGCAGTTCTTC. Translation gives CASSPRGISSYNEQFF.

This clonotype was detected many times. This rearrangement joins TRBV9 to TRBJ2-3; D perhaps matches TRBD2 (6 bases). With 4 bases removed from V and 1 base from J, the gap between germline ends came to 13 bases. Germline V CDR1 and CDR2: SGDLS, YYNGEE. The length of the CDR3 is 15 residues. The chain's CDR3 is CASSPEGSRTDTQYF. CDR3 DNA: TGTGCCAGCAGCCCGGAGGGCAGCCGCACAGATACGCAGTATTTT.

As to this clonotype: A much larger clone differs by one base, so this may be a read error. The rearrangement uses TRBV7-9 and TRBJ2-2, with D perhaps given as TRBD1 or TRBD2 (5 bases each). This CDR3 contains 16 residues. CDR1 is SEHNR and CDR2 is FQNEAQ in the germline V gene (reference sequence). CDR3 in amino acids: CANSPSGTGLDGELFF. CDR3 coding DNA: TGTGCCAACAGCCCTTCCGGGACGGGTCTTGACGGGGAGCTGTTTTTT.